The sequence of this TCR beta chain was determined in a study of blood T cell repertoires in COVID-19 (TCRdb year 2020). About the investigation overall: The collaborator samples originated in the United States, Italy and Spain and spanned the acute and convalescent phases of COVID-19. Where HLA class I and class II types were available, the types were taken from metadata supplied by the sample provider, not from assay-based typing. Subjects who had been exposed to COVID-19, were actively infected with it, or had recovered from it provided the deeply sampled blood TCRbeta repertoires that made up the dataset. Nearly every sample came with metadata listing a de-identified subject ID, COVID-19 status, age in years and sex. Samples came from the ongoing ImmuneRACE study (first 160 participants) plus 1,254 subjects from 6 global collaborators. The material from the prospective study consisted of cDNA or gDNA derived from T cells, B-cell-depleted T cells, or PBMCs. The repertoires were released in a freely available public database meant as a resource for research on the immune response to SARS-CoV-2. What the authors observed across the whole study: How much clinical and demographic metadata was included differed by source and by participant, and the metadata was provided uncurated.

TCRbeta CDR3 regions were amplified from genomic DNA by means of the immunoSEQ Assay, a bias-controlled multiplex PCR. As for the original processing: Within the assay, amplification of reference gene primers was used to estimate how many nucleated cells each sample contained. To quantify the absolute abundance of each unique TCRbeta CDR3 rearrangement, sequence reads were collapsed and filtered. Productive Simpson clonality was computed per sample as the square root of Simpson's diversity index over productive rearrangements. TCRdb mirrors the immuneACCESS table, restricted to in-frame sequences. Some clones are absent from its copies; in checked studies, under half trace to an unresolved V gene, and the reason for the others is unknown. V and J calls and clone size follow that table, whereas D and trimming were derived from the DNA. The sample table lists 150,000 to 170,000 clones, around 85% of them with a count of one. The biggest ten clones account for about 0.63% of the sample.

At one collaborating source in Seattle, patients were enrolled during active infection and were followed longitudinally through the course of disease. Whole blood was collected in K2EDTA tubes by collaborating institutions according to the institutions' own protocols. For TCRbeta analysis, collaborator samples were shipped as frozen whole blood, as isolated PBMCs, or as DNA extracted from either sample type. V loses 4 bases, J loses 7 bases, and the germline ends lie 18 bases apart. Including cysteine and phenylalanine, the CDR3 has 15 amino acids. Here the CDR3 DNA is all that survives: 45 bases in frame from base 1. CDR1 and CDR2 are drawn from the germline V gene: SGDLS, YYNGEE. A word on this clone: Its antigen target is currently unknown. No quality values exist for individual bases; no much larger clone is one base distant.

Sequenced material: peripheral blood. This TCR derives from a man aged 55 to 69 with COVID-19, enrolled during active disease. This sequence uses TRBV9 and TRBJ1-5; the D gene is perhaps TRBD1, on 6 matching bases. The CDR3 sequence is CASSPREGDRQPQHF. The base sequence is TGTGCCAGCAGCCCCCGGGAGGGGGATCGGCAGCCCCAGCATTTT. Full variable domain (CDR3 extended with the reference TRBV9 and TRBJ1-5 proteins): DSGVTQTPKHLITATGQRVTLRCSPRSGDLSVYWYQQSLDQGLQFLIQYYNGEERAKGNILERFSAQQFPDLHSELNLSSLELGDSALYFCASSPREGDRQPQHFGDGTRLSIL.